This T cell receptor beta chain was profiled in a study of T cell repertoires in cytomegalovirus infection. Points from the study as a whole: Clonotypes of TCR beta that were HLA-C-restricted and CMV-specific dominated the ex vivo response.

Note on this clonotype: The antigen remains unidentified.

TCRdb itself ran the reads through MiXCR, one entry per CDR3 protein. The repertoire holds about 150,000 distinct CDR3 sequences, with about 32% as singletons. Sequencing used CD8+ T cells from cultured PBMCs, obtained from culture after CMV antigen stimulation. This receptor was obtained from a human donor in good health (CMV status not recorded). Some clones in this sample may be carry-over from other donors' samples.

The CDR3 DNA reads as TGTGCCACCAGTAGAACAGGGGATGGCGGGGAGCTGTTTTTT. Translated, it gives CATSRTGDGGELFF. This chain connects TRBV24-1 to TRBJ2-2; 7 bases map to TRBD1. The length of the CDR3 is 14 residues. J lost 7 bases, V lost 6 bases, and 7 bases had no gene match. Looked up from germline, CDR1 is KGHDR and CDR2 is SFDVKD.